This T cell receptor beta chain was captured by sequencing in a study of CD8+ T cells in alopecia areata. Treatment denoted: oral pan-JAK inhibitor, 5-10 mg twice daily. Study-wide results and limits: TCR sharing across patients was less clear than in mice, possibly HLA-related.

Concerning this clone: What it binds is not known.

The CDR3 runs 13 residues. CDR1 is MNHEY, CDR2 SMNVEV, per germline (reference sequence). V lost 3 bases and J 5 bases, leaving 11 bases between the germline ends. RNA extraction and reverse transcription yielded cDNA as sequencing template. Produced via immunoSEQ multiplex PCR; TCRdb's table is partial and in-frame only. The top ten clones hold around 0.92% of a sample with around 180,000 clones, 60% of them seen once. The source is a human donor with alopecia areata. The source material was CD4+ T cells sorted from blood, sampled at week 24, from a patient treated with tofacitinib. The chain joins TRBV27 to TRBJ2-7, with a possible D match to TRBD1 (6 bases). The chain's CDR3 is CASSFGTRNEQYF. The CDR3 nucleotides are TGTGCCAGCAGTTTCGGGACACGGAACGAGCAGTACTTC.